The next 6 T cell receptor beta chains were all read from a single sample in a study of T cells in Graves' hyperthyroidism and ophthalmopathy. Amplification yielded TCR beta CDR3 regions, with RNA transcripts as the source. First-round RT-PCR targeting the TCR CDR3 was performed with the HTBI primer set. TCRdb itself ran the multiplex PCR reads through MiXCR, one entry per CDR3 protein. The top ten clones hold approximately 10% of a sample with fewer than 550,000 distinct CDR3 sequences, approximately 25% of them seen once. Sequenced input: blood. These receptors were obtained from a woman aged 30 to 39 with Graves' ophthalmopathy.

This clonotype has a count of ten or more. The chain is built from TRBV20-1 and TRBJ2-5; unclear D gene. Germline CDR1 is DFQATT and CDR2 is SNEGSKA (reference sequence). The CDR3 loop spans 13 amino acids. With 3 bases removed from V and 0 bases from J, the gap between germline ends came to 8 bases. The CDR3 sequence: CSASRLDQETQYF. As DNA, the CDR3 is TGCAGTGCTAGTAGGCTGGACCAAGAGACCCAGTACTTC.

The sample holds many counts of this clonotype. This chain links TRBV12-3 or TRBV12-4 with TRBJ1-1; no clear D gene. Trimming removed 0 bases at V and 4 bases at J, with 12 bases between. CDR3 size: 15 residues. The CDR3 region is CASSLASGLGTEAFF. The CDR3 DNA sequence: TGTGCCAGCAGTTTAGCTTCTGGTTTGGGCACTGAAGCTTTCTTT.

There are many counts of this clonotype. The V call is TRBV11-2, the J call TRBJ1-2, with D unclear. Germline V gene lookup returns CDR1 SGHAT and CDR2 FQNNGV. Trimming removed 1 base from V and 6 bases from J, with 6 bases in between. The CDR3 sequence is 12 residues long. The CDR3: CASSLGRNGYTF. The DNA of the CDR3 is TGTGCCAGCAGCTTAGGCCGCAATGGCTACACCTTC.

This clonotype was seen more than once but under ten times. The chain links TRBV28 to TRBJ2-7, with TRBD1 identical over 7 bases. V dropped 5 bases and J dropped 2; count of bases not matched to a gene: 12. There are 16 residues in the CDR3. Germline V gene sequence: CDR1 MDHEN, CDR2 SYDVKM. CDR3 bases: TGTGCCAGCAGTGTCACATCCGGGACAGCAACCTACGAGCAGTACTTC. This encodes CASSVTSGTATYEQYF.

V gene TRBV2 combines with J gene TRBJ2-3; a weak D match, TRBD1 (6 bases). The CDR3 has 12 amino acids. Germline lookup yields CDR1 SNHLY and CDR2 FYNNEI. The germline V and J ends were trimmed by 4 bases and 7 bases, with 9 bases remaining between them. CDR3 sequence: CASSGDTNTQYF. DNA of the CDR3: TGTGCCAGCAGTGGGGACACCAATACGCAGTATTTT.

This clonotype was seen many times. CDR3 sequence (DNA): TGTGCCAGCAGCTTAGATTCAGGGGGGAAAACTGAAGCTTTCTTT. This translates into CASSLDSGGKTEAFF. The chain couples TRBV11-2 to TRBJ1-1; 7 bases line up with TRBD1. Germline V CDR1 and CDR2: SGHAT, FQNNGV. This CDR3 has 15 amino acids. The J segment lost 5 bases and the V segment lost 0 bases, leaving 6 bases of the junction unmatched.